This record covers a single T cell receptor beta chain. This receptor's antigen is unknown. No clone much larger than this one lies a single base away; base qualities are absent. Each clonotype received, on average, about 10x coverage in deep resolution sequencing performed on a MiSeq, where the target depth lay between 1 in 1 million and 1 in 200,000 T cells. The immunoSEQ hsTCRB Kit was used to generate TCR beta libraries. The authors' analysis ran thus. The data were analyzed with ImmunoSEQ Analyzer and ImmunoSEQ Data Assistant, and V, D and J gene assignments followed IMGT definitions. Clonality, which ranges from 0 to 1, was calculated as one minus the normalized Shannon entropy of productive rearrangement frequencies. Only overrepresented clonotypes making up at least 0.05% of the repertoire of each patient were included in the public clonotype analysis. About a dozen age-matched healthy donor repertoires from immuneACCESS served as clonality controls. TCRdb provides this immuneACCESS table in a form limited to in-frame rearrangements. Some clones are lacking; in checked studies, under half of them reflect an unresolved V gene, and why the rest are absent is not known. The V and J calls and the clone size are those of that table, but D and trimming were determined from the DNA. For this sample the table gives about 25,000 clones, of which about two thirds were detected only once. The ten biggest clones cover roughly half of the sample.

Interpreted using the paper, the time point label stands for: progressive disease on ibrutinib. For TCR beta library preparation, roughly 2.1 micrograms of genomic DNA was extracted from cryopreserved PBMCs. Longitudinal blood samples from CLL patients on ibrutinib monotherapy were analyzed using high-throughput TCR beta sequencing. The patients took part in an open-label, single-center phase 2 trial of ibrutinib monotherapy. This entry comes from a study of cytotoxic CD8 clonotypes in ibrutinib-treated CLL (dated by TCRdb to about 2021). General notes on the study: The cohort included about 15 treatment-naive and approximately eleven relapsed/refractory patients; some 18 were IGHV unmutated. Responses were partial in roughly 24 patients and complete in 2; after median about 68 months follow-up, around 14 stayed in remission and about twelve progressed. Response samples were obtained after a median of roughly eleven months of treatment, with a range of roughly 6 to 36 months. On average, each sample had approximately 280,000 productive templates and more than 75,000 productive rearrangements. Of the 90 or so participants in the trial, roughly 26 had longitudinal samples available. Cryopreserved peripheral blood mononuclear cells were obtained prior to treatment, at the time of response, and at either disease progression or sustained remission. Patients were still on ibrutinib when every remission and progressive disease sample was collected.

Overall study results and their limits: Clonality increased at ibrutinib response, stayed stable in sustained remission, and fell back toward baseline at progression. Public clonotypes were rare and either shrank or stayed stable during treatment, and the rise in clonality at ibrutinib response reflected expansion of private clonotypes. Lymph node repertoires were not examined, and the timing of sampling was not matched between patients in sustained remission and those whose disease progressed. Baseline clonality was found to be higher than that of age-matched healthy donors and was strongly correlated with circulating CD8+ T-cell counts.

CDR1 and CDR2 were assigned from the germline V gene as SGHRS and YFSETQ. Ends trimmed: V by 4 bases, J by 2 bases; bases unmatched to a gene: 6. The CDR3 covers 14 residues, taking in both the cysteine and the phenylalanine. The only DNA kept is the CDR3, 42 bases in frame from the first base. Sequences were derived from PBMCs, sampled at disease progression, from a patient treated with ibrutinib. The rearrangement joined TRBV5-1 to TRBJ2-7, with 7 bases matching TRBD1. This TCR was sampled from a human donor with chronic lymphocytic leukemia. CDR3 reads: CASSARDSTYEQYF. The nucleotide sequence reads as follows: TGCGCCAGCAGCGCCCGGGACAGCACCTACGAGCAGTACTTC.